A single sample gave rise to the 28 T cell receptor beta chains below, sequenced in a study of T cells of healthy individuals. TCRdb re-called the 5' RACE reads through MiXCR, storing one row per CDR3 protein. The sample includes 40,000 to 60,000 distinct CDR3 sequences, roughly 15% of them seen just once. Receptors originate from a human donor in good health.

The chain is built from TRBV24-1 and TRBJ2-3; TRBD1 agrees at 7 bases. V gave up 1 base and J gave up 6 bases; unmatched junction bases: 6. The germline V gene has CDR1 KGHDR and CDR2 SFDVKD. The CDR3 length is 15 residues. The CDR3 loop is CATSDFLTGSDTQYF. In DNA, the CDR3 is TGTGCCACCAGTGATTTTCTGACAGGGAGTGATACGCAGTATTTT.

This clonotype has ten or more counts. V usage is TRBV6-5 and J usage is TRBJ2-3; D is perhaps TRBD2 (6 bases). Germline values: CDR1 MNHEY, CDR2 SVGAGI. The CDR3 is 16 residues long. Between the trimmed V and J ends, which lost 0 bases and 2 bases, there was a span of 12 bases. The CDR3 protein is CASSYSPSGDTDTQYF. In DNA form, the CDR3 reads TGTGCCAGCAGTTACTCGCCGTCGGGGGACACAGATACGCAGTATTTT.

This clonotype was picked up many times. This rearrangement joins TRBV10-3 to TRBJ1-3, with D hard to call. V gave up 4 bases and J gave up 8 bases, with 9 bases separating them. Germline assignment: CDR1 ENHRY and CDR2 SYGVKD. The CDR3 extends over 12 amino acids. CDR3 residues: CAISVRGHTIYF. The CDR3 region has the DNA TGTGCCATCAGTGTTAGAGGACACACCATATATTTT.

This clonotype was counted ten times or more. The chain's CDR3 is CSVASSTDTQYF. DNA of the CDR3: TGCAGCGTGGCTAGTAGCACAGATACGCAGTATTTT. This sequence joins TRBV29-1 and TRBJ2-3; D unclear. Per germline, CDR1 SQVTM and CDR2 ANQGSEA. This CDR3 is built from 12 residues. Trimming shortened V by 6 bases and J by 0 bases, and 7 bases separated the two germline ends.

This clonotype was counted ten times or more. The chain uses TRBV29-1 and TRBJ1-2; D gene uncertain. Trimming stripped 8 bases from V and 0 bases from J, with 19 bases between. CDR1 SQVTM and CDR2 ANQGSEA come from the germline V gene. The CDR3 is 15 residues long. The CDR3 DNA is TGCAGCATACTTAAAACGACACAGACTAACTATGGCTACACCTTC. Its protein is CSILKTTQTNYGYTF.

In this sample, this clonotype turned up many times. The chain uses TRBV12-5 and TRBJ2-3; D gene ambiguous. The CDR3 consists of 14 residues. Trimming stripped 6 bases from V and 0 bases from J, with 10 bases between. Looked up from germline, CDR1 is LGHNT and CDR2 is FRNRAP. Here the CDR3 reads CASGFLTSTDTQYF. The CDR3 DNA reads TGTGCTAGTGGCTTCCTTACTAGCACAGATACGCAGTATTTT.

This clonotype was picked up many times. The genes are TRBV25-1 and TRBJ2-3; 8 positions agree with TRBD1. Trimming at V came to 2 bases and at J to 2 bases, leaving 9 bases not matched to a gene. There are 17 residues in the CDR3. CDR1 MGHDK and CDR2 SYGVNS come from the germline V gene. The CDR3 sequence: CASSERDRWYHTDTQYF. The CDR3 DNA follows: TGTGCCAGCAGTGAAAGGGACAGGTGGTATCACACAGATACGCAGTATTTT. The complete variable domain, with remaining parts taken from reference TRBV25-1 and TRBJ2-3, reads EADIYQTPRYLVIGTGKKITLECSQTMGHDKMYWYQQDPGMELHLIHYSYGVNSTEKGDLSSESTVSRIRTEHFPLTLESARPSHTSQYLCASSERDRWYHTDTQYFGPGTRLTVL.

Details on this clonotype: A much larger clone differs from this one at a single base, so this may be a read error. This rearrangement joins TRBV6-2 or TRBV6-3 to TRBJ2-6; D not resolved. The CDR3 is 16 amino acids. Trimming removed 2 bases at V and 3 bases at J, with 11 bases between. Germline CDR1 and CDR2: MNHEY and SVGEGT. CDR3 sequence: CASSYGSSYGANVLTF. CDR3 nucleotide sequence: TGTGCCAGCAGTTACGGCTCGAGCTATGGGGCCAACGTCCTGACTTTC.

Ten or more counts support this clonotype. V is TRBV11-3 and J is TRBJ2-1, with 11 bases fitting TRBD2. V was pared by 5 bases and J by 6 bases, with 6 bases of the junction left unmatched. This CDR3 has 15 residues. Germline lookup yields CDR1 SGHNT and CDR2 YENEEA. The CDR3 loop is CASSPRLAGRNEQFF. The CDR3 nucleotides are TGTGCCAGCAGCCCGAGACTAGCGGGGCGCAATGAGCAGTTCTTC.

Note on this clonotype: One end of the junction fails to match germline, which may point to a read error. This chain links TRBV5-1 with TRBJ2-1, with D possibly TRBD2 on 5 matching bases. Germline V gene data show CDR1 as SGHRS and CDR2 as YFSETQ. CDR3 length equals 12 residues. The CDR3 nucleotides read TGCGCCAACAGCTTGGAGACGGCTACTAGGTTCTTC. It translates to CANSLETATRFF.

A few counts support this clonotype. This chain links TRBV24-1 with TRBJ2-7; a weak D match, TRBD1 (5 bases). This CDR3 contains 16 residues. Trimming pared 4 bases from V and 1 base from J, leaving 16 bases between. Per the germline V gene, CDR1 is KGHDR and CDR2 is SFDVKD. The DNA of the CDR3 is TGTGCCACCAGTGACCTCACGGCAGGGCCTTCCTACGAGCAGTACTTC. Protein: CATSDLTAGPSYEQYF.

This clonotype has ten or more counts. The rearrangement links TRBV29-1 to TRBJ1-1; tentatively, D is TRBD1 (5 bases). The CDR3 contains 13 residues. Germline lookup yields CDR1 SQVTM and CDR2 ANQGSEA. V gave up 6 bases and J gave up 0 bases, with 11 bases separating them. The DNA for the CDR3 is TGCAGCGTGAGACAGAACATGAACACTGAAGCTTTCTTT. Its protein product is CSVRQNMNTEAFF.

The V call is TRBV2, the J call TRBJ2-1; possible D gene TRBD2, 5 bases. Germline V gene lookup returns CDR1 SNHLY and CDR2 FYNNEI. The CDR3 consists of 14 residues. The V and J ends lost 5 bases and 1 base respectively, with 9 bases between them. CDR3 protein: CASSLASSYNEQFF. The CDR3 DNA follows: TGTGCCAGCAGTTTAGCGTCATCCTACAATGAGCAGTTCTTC.

This clonotype has more than one count but fewer than ten. This chain uses TRBV5-1 with TRBJ1-2; D not resolved. V was clipped by 2 bases and J by 3 bases, with 14 bases between them. Germline lookup yields CDR1 SGHRS and CDR2 YFSETQ. The CDR3 sequence is 15 residues long. CDR3 protein: CASSFGRLFDYGYTF. The CDR3 bases are TGCGCCAGCAGCTTTGGACGGCTTTTTGACTATGGCTACACCTTC.

This clonotype was recorded many times. The chain has TRBV7-8 and TRBJ1-3; D not certain. The CDR3 sequence is 12 residues long. Trimming removed 7 bases from V and 4 bases from J, with 8 bases in between. Germline values: CDR1 SGHVS, CDR2 FQNEAQ. The CDR3 loop reads CASTRKGNTIYF. The CDR3, as DNA: TGTGCCAGCACCCGAAAGGGAAACACCATATATTTT. Supplemented by reference TRBV7-8 and TRBJ1-3, the full variable domain reads GAGVSQSPRYKVAKRGQDVALRCDPISGHVSLFWYQQALGQGPEFLTYFQNEAQLDKSGLPSDRFFAERPEGSVSTLKIQRTQQEDSAVYLCASTRKGNTIYFGEGSWLTVV.

This clonotype was counted many times. V and J are TRBV4-1 and TRBJ1-2; possible D gene TRBD1, 5 bases. This CDR3 comprises 15 residues. V lost 0 bases to trimming and J lost 4 bases, with 12 bases between them. Germline CDR1 MGHRA, CDR2 YSYEKL. Here the CDR3 reads CASSQEKQALYGYTF. The CDR3 DNA sequence: TGCGCCAGCAGCCAAGAAAAACAGGCCCTCTATGGCTACACCTTC.

This clonotype was recorded a few times. V gene TRBV25-1 combines with J gene TRBJ2-1; D gene uncertain. Per germline, CDR1 MGHDK and CDR2 SYGVNS. Trimming removed 8 bases at V and 2 bases at J, with 16 bases between. The CDR3 is 15 amino acids. DNA for the CDR3: TGTGCCAGCGGACCGGCGATTGGCCCCTACAATGAGCAGTTCTTC. Protein: CASGPAIGPYNEQFF.

This clonotype was counted only a few times. The chain joins TRBV4-2 to TRBJ2-3; 7 positions agree with TRBD2. CDR3 length: 18 residues. Per germline, CDR1 LGHNA and CDR2 YNFKEQ. J gave up 2 bases and V 0 bases, and 11 bases lay outside the gene matches. The CDR3 reads CASSQDVLGGGNTDTQYF. The CDR3 coding sequence is TGTGCCAGCAGCCAAGATGTTTTAGGCGGGGGAAACACAGATACGCAGTATTTT.

This clonotype was seen many times. The V and J genes are TRBV3-1 and TRBJ1-6; D possibly corresponds to TRBD1 (5 bases). Germline assignment: CDR1 LGHDT and CDR2 YNNKEL (reference sequence). With 4 bases removed from V and 5 bases from J, the gap between germline ends came to 12 bases. CDR3 length: 15 amino acids. The CDR3 region is CASSPTGGDNSPLHF. The CDR3 DNA reads TGTGCCAGCAGCCCTACGGGGGGGGATAATTCACCCCTCCACTTT.

Notes on this clonotype: It may be a read error: a sequence one base away is much more abundant. The chain couples TRBV5-1 to TRBJ2-3; 11 positions match TRBD2. CDR3 length: 17 amino acids. Per germline, CDR1 SGHRS and CDR2 YFSETQ. J gave up 6 bases and V 4 bases, and 13 bases lay outside the gene matches. The DNA for the CDR3 is TGCGCCAGCAGCCCGAAATTAGCGGGAGGGCCTAGGGATACGCAGTATTTT. Translation gives CASSPKLAGGPRDTQYF.

This sequence joins TRBV20-1 and TRBJ2-1, with 12 bases aligning to TRBD1. CDR3 length: 14 residues. The germline V gene has CDR1 DFQATT and CDR2 SNEGSKA (reference sequence). The ends lost 6 bases at V and 5 bases at J; junction bases unmatched: 5. The CDR3 is CSAAGQGANNEQFF. CDR3 sequence (DNA): TGCAGTGCCGCGGGACAGGGGGCGAACAATGAGCAGTTCTTC.

This clonotype was observed many times. The V gene is TRBV12-3 or TRBV12-4, the J gene TRBJ1-3; no firm D call. V lost 6 bases and J lost 0, with 6 bases in between. The CDR3 has 13 amino acids. Written as DNA, the CDR3 is TGTGCCAGCAGGGTCCTCTCTGGAAACACCATATATTTT. This sequence encodes CASRVLSGNTIYF.

As concerns this clonotype: A clone one base away is much larger, so this may be a read error. V gene TRBV12-3 or TRBV12-4 combines with J gene TRBJ1-1; D remains ambiguous. The CDR3 is made up of 13 amino acids. The CDR3 here is CASTGGSLAEPFF. Here the CDR3 DNA reads TGTGCCAGCACTGGAGGGAGTTTGGCTGAACCTTTCTTT.

This clonotype was seen repeatedly, ten times or more. The chain carries TRBV29-1 and TRBJ1-1, with D hard to call. Between the trimmed V and J ends, which lost 6 bases and 0 bases, there was a span of 8 bases. The CDR3 extends over 12 amino acids. Germline V gives CDR1 SQVTM, CDR2 ANQGSEA. The CDR3 sequence: CSVSTLNTEAFF. Written as DNA, the CDR3 is TGCAGCGTCTCGACATTGAACACTGAAGCTTTCTTT.

This clonotype was seen a single time. The CDR3 region has the DNA TGTGCCAGCAGCTTAGAAAGACTCTCGGCCGGAAACACCATATATTTT. Amino acid sequence: CASSLERLSAGNTIYF. The rearrangement joins TRBV7-2 to TRBJ1-3; D gene unclear. Trimming stripped 1 base from V and 4 bases from J, with 14 bases between. This CDR3 spans 16 amino acids. Per the germline V gene, CDR1 is SGHTA and CDR2 is FQGNSA.

This clonotype occurred a few times. The rearrangement joins TRBV20-1 to TRBJ2-7; 11 bases line up with TRBD2. Trimming cost V 4 bases and J 3 bases; bases outside gene matches: 5. Germline CDR1 reads DFQATT; CDR2 reads SNEGSKA (reference sequence). The CDR3 has 14 residues. The CDR3 region is CSAITGTSGYEQYF. CDR3 coding DNA: TGCAGTGCTATTACCGGGACTAGCGGCTACGAGCAGTACTTC.

This clonotype was found a few times. The genes are TRBV24-1 and TRBJ2-3; tentative D call: TRBD2 (5 bases). The germline gives CDR1 KGHDR, CDR2 SFDVKD. There are 13 residues in the CDR3. Trimming removed 9 bases at V and 2 bases at J, with 11 bases between. CDR3 bases: TGTGCCACCGATCGGGGATCCACAGATACGCAGTATTTT. Residues: CATDRGSTDTQYF.

This clonotype was seen many times. The rearrangement uses TRBV3-1 and TRBJ1-1; D is uncertain. V was pared by 4 bases and J by 4 bases, with 13 bases between. Germline CDR1 and CDR2: LGHDT and YNNKEL (reference sequence). This CDR3 contains 14 residues. The DNA of the CDR3 is TGTGCCAGCAGCCCGTCCCTCCAGAGCACTGAAGCTTTCTTT. Its protein product is CASSPSLQSTEAFF. Full variable domain (outside the CDR3, taken from reference TRBV3-1 and TRBJ1-1): DTAVSQTPKYLVTQMGNDKSIKCEQNLGHDTMYWYKQDSKKFLKIMFSYNNKELIINETVPNRFSPKSPDKAHLNLHINSLELGDSAVYFCASSPSLQSTEAFFGQGTRLTVV.